What follows are 10 T cell receptor beta chains derived from one specimen sequenced in a study of shared clonotypes between healthy human individuals. Assay used: immunoSEQ multiplex PCR; TCRdb lists only in-frame clones, some missing. The repertoire has about 2.3 million clones, 85% to 95% of them found once; the top ten carry 0.37%. The sample was naive CD4+ T cells from PBMCs. Subset defined: CD45RA+ positively selected. All receptors come from a man younger than 35 in good health. Some clones in this sample may be carry-over from other donors' samples.

The chain combines TRBV7-9 with TRBJ2-3; possible D gene TRBD2, 6 bases. The germline V gene encodes CDR1 SEHNR and CDR2 FQNEAQ (reference sequence). The CDR3 is 15 residues long. Trimming left V 10 bases short and J 0 bases short, with 17 bases between. The CDR3 sequence: CATTLRGLSTDTQYF. CDR3 bases: TGTGCCACCACCCTCCGGGGACTCAGCACAGATACGCAGTATTTT.

This chain links TRBV2 with TRBJ2-3, with TRBD2 identical over 8 bases. Germline V gene lookup returns CDR1 SNHLY and CDR2 FYNNEI. With 2 bases clipped from V and 4 bases from J, the junction kept 8 bases outside the gene matches. The CDR3 extends over 16 amino acids. The CDR3 region has the DNA TGTGCCAGCAGTGAAAGTGGTTTAGCGGGACCAGATACGCAGTATTTT. Protein sequence: CASSESGLAGPDTQYF. The full variable domain, with the rest looked up from reference TRBV2 and TRBJ2-3, is EPEVTQTPSHQVTQMGQEVILRCVPISNHLYFYWYRQILGQKVEFLVSFYNNEISEKSEIFDDQFSVERPDGSNFTLKIRSTKLEDSAMYFCASSESGLAGPDTQYFGPGTRLTVL.

V is TRBV4-1 and J is TRBJ2-3; D might be TRBD2 (5 bases). This CDR3 spans 13 amino acids. V dropped 4 bases and J dropped 4 bases, with 9 bases sitting between them. Per the germline V gene, CDR1 is MGHRA and CDR2 is YSYEKL. CDR3 amino acids: CASSLSVSDTQYF. DNA for the CDR3: TGCGCCAGCAGCCTTAGCGTCTCAGATACGCAGTATTTT.

This clone was counted a single time. The CDR3 DNA reads as TGCGCCAGCAGCTCCGGGACTAGCGGGAACTCCTACAATGAGCAGTTCTTC. Its protein product is CASSSGTSGNSYNEQFF. V and J are TRBV5-1 and TRBJ2-1; 13 bases align to TRBD2. The V segment lost 3 bases and the J segment 0 bases; nucleotides outside the gene matches: 3. Germline V gene lookup returns CDR1 SGHRS and CDR2 YFSETQ. CDR3 length equals 17 residues.

The chain couples TRBV2 to TRBJ2-7; 11 bases align to TRBD1. The CDR3 covers 14 residues. V lost 6 bases and J lost 6; bases outside the gene matches: 7. CDR1 is SNHLY, CDR2 FYNNEI, per germline. CDR3: CASSVDRGRGEQYF. The CDR3, as DNA: TGTGCCAGCAGCGTGGACAGGGGGCGCGGCGAGCAGTACTTC.

The rearrangement links TRBV19 to TRBJ2-5; 10 bases align to TRBD1. CDR1 and CDR2 (germline): LNHDA, SQIVND (reference sequence). The junction had 6 bases not matched to a gene; V was cut back by 5 bases and J by 6 bases. This CDR3 contains 14 residues. The CDR3 DNA reads as TGTGCCAGTAGTGCCCGACAGGGGGCGAAGACCCAGTACTTC. This encodes CASSARQGAKTQYF.

A single count supports this clone. The same CDR3 can be traced to other DNA sequences in this sample. The chain is built from TRBV18 and TRBJ2-5; 7 bases align to TRBD1. CDR3 length: 14 residues. Germline assignment: CDR1 KGHSH and CDR2 LQKENI. Germline trimming cut 2 bases from V and 1 base from J; bases unmatched to any gene: 1. This chain's CDR3 is CASSPGTVQETQYF. CDR3 sequence (DNA): TGTGCCAGCTCACCAGGGACAGTCCAAGAGACCCAGTACTTC.

This chain uses TRBV11-2 with TRBJ2-7, with 14 nucleotides matching TRBD2. Germline V CDR1 and CDR2: SGHAT, FQNNGV. This CDR3 is built from 18 residues. The J segment lost 0 bases and the V segment lost 7 bases, leaving 11 bases of the junction unmatched. CDR3 in DNA: TGTGCCAGCAACGGACTAGCGGGAGGTAATTCAAGCTCCTACGAGCAGTACTTC. Its protein product is CASNGLAGGNSSSYEQYF.

This chain connects TRBV7-9 to TRBJ2-1; 9 bases fit TRBD2. Looked up from germline, CDR1 is SEHNR and CDR2 is FQNEAQ (reference sequence). V shed 2 bases and J 8 bases; nucleotides not matched to a gene: 10. The CDR3 spans 16 residues. CDR3 sequence: CASSLTRASGTYEQFF. The CDR3 DNA reads TGTGCCAGCAGCTTAACGAGGGCTAGCGGGACATATGAGCAGTTCTTC. The full variable domain, rest sourced from reference TRBV7-9 and TRBJ2-1, is DTGVSQNPRHKITKRGQNVTFRCDPISEHNRLYWYRQTLGQGPEFLTYFQNEAQLEKSRLLSDRFSAERPKGSFSTLEIQRTEQGDSAMYLCASSLTRASGTYEQFFGPGTRLTVL.

This clone occurred once. The chain carries TRBV7-9 and TRBJ2-5; 10 positions agree with TRBD1. Germline loops: CDR1 SEHNR, CDR2 FQNEAQ (reference sequence). This CDR3 comprises 15 residues. V was pared by 5 bases and J by 2 bases, with 5 bases of the junction left unmatched. As DNA, the CDR3 is TGTGCCAGCAGCCCCGGGACAGGGGCTCAAGAGACCCAGTACTTC. This encodes CASSPGTGAQETQYF.